One sample yielded the 20 T cell receptor beta chains listed below, sequenced in a study of radiation and T cells in renal cell carcinoma. The data were produced by immunoSEQ multiplex PCR, yet TCRdb's version contains in-frame clones alone and is incomplete. The repertoire holds 130,000 to 150,000 clones, with about 88% as singletons. Time point specified: baseline pretreatment blood. The sample's treatment: 15 Gy SBRT to primary tumor, nephrectomy 4 weeks later. The material was blood, obtained from a patient whose treatment included radiotherapy and nephrectomy. The receptors derive from a woman in her sixties or seventies with renal cell carcinoma.

The rearrangement joins TRBV11-2 to TRBJ1-1, with D unclear. Trimming removed 5 bases from V and 2 bases from J, with 9 bases in between. The germline CDR1 and CDR2 sequences are SGHAT and FQNNGV. This CDR3 is 13 amino acids long. The CDR3 sequence is CASSPWTNTEAFF. The CDR3 DNA follows: TGTGCCAGCAGCCCCTGGACTAACACTGAAGCTTTCTTT.

In the case of this clone: Other DNA sequences in the sample encode the same CDR3. This chain uses TRBV6-5 with TRBJ1-3, with D hard to call. The CDR3 length is 16 residues. Trimming removed 2 bases at V and 1 base at J, with 12 bases between. Germline V gene lookup returns CDR1 MNHEY and CDR2 SVGAGI. The CDR3 here is CASSYRRGGSGNTIYF. Here the CDR3 DNA reads TGTGCCAGCAGTTACAGGCGGGGTGGATCTGGAAACACCATATATTTT.

V and J are TRBV6-4 and TRBJ1-5; the D is unclear. This CDR3 spans 14 amino acids. The V gene's germline CDR1 is MRHNA and CDR2 SNTAGT. Trimming pared 0 bases from V and 6 bases from J, leaving 9 bases between. CDR3 in DNA: TGTGCCAGCAGTGACTCGAGGGTTGCTCAGCCCCAGCATTTT. Its translation is CASSDSRVAQPQHF.

The chain employs TRBV18 and TRBJ1-5; D is possibly TRBD1 (6 bases). Germline CDR1 KGHSH, CDR2 LQKENI. V was clipped by 3 bases and J by 4 bases, with 16 bases between them. This CDR3 is 16 amino acids long. In DNA form, the CDR3 reads TGTGCCAGCTCACCGTCGGGGCAGGGGAGAAATCAGCCCCAGCATTTT. It yields the protein CASSPSGQGRNQPQHF. Variable domain in full (rest from reference TRBV18 and TRBJ1-5): NAGVMQNPRHLVRRRGQEARLRCSPMKGHSHVYWYRQLPEEGLKFMVYLQKENIIDESGMPKERFSAEFPKEGPSILRIQQVVRGDSAAYFCASSPSGQGRNQPQHFGDGTRLSIL.

The chain links TRBV5-6 to TRBJ1-4; TRBD1 matches 10 bases. Germline CDR1 and CDR2: SGHDT and YYEEEE. V gave up 4 bases and J gave up 0 bases; unmatched junction bases: 6. This CDR3 comprises 17 residues. The DNA for the CDR3 is TGTGCCAGCAGCCTCATGGGACAGGGGACAACTAATGAAAAACTGTTTTTT. Translated, it gives CASSLMGQGTTNEKLFF.

The chain has TRBV10-3 and TRBJ1-1, with 12 nucleotides matching TRBD1. Trimming took 4 bases from V and 4 from J; bases not matched to a gene: 1. This CDR3 is 14 amino acids long. Germline CDR1 and CDR2: ENHRY and SYGVKD. DNA for the CDR3: TGTGCCATCAGTGGGGGACAGGGGGCCACTGAAGCTTTCTTT. It specifies CAISGGQGATEAFF.

The chain joins TRBV5-8 to TRBJ1-6; 8 bases are shared with TRBD1. CDR3 length equals 14 residues. The V and J ends lost 5 bases and 14 bases, in that order; junction bases with no gene match: 12. Per the germline V gene, CDR1 is SGHTS and CDR2 is YDEGEE. CDR3: CASRKPGQEGTLHF. In DNA form, the CDR3 reads TGTGCCAGCAGAAAACCGGGACAGGAGGGTACCCTCCACTTT.

This clone was seen only once. The chain recombines TRBV27 with TRBJ2-2, with D perhaps matching TRBD1 or TRBD2 (5 bases each). Germline assignment: CDR1 MNHEY and CDR2 SMNVEV (reference sequence). Deletions cut 3 bases from V and 1 base from J, with 15 bases between. The CDR3 extends over 17 amino acids. The CDR3 DNA reads TGTGCCAGCAGTTTCTCTCCCGGGACGGTGAACACCGGGGAGCTGTTTTTT. Translated, it gives CASSFSPGTVNTGELFF.

V and J are TRBV6-6 and TRBJ1-2; D remains ambiguous. The V and J ends lost 8 bases and 7 bases respectively, with 11 bases between them. The CDR3 extends over 11 amino acids. Germline V gives CDR1 MNHNY, CDR2 SVGAGI (reference sequence). CDR3 loop: CASWISAGYTF. CDR3 DNA: TGTGCCAGCTGGATCAGTGCTGGCTACACCTTC.

Worth noting for this clone: Other DNA sequences in this specimen translate into the identical CDR3. V and J are TRBV6-1 and TRBJ1-2, with D possibly matching TRBD1 (5 bases). V lost 0 bases to trimming and J lost 4 bases, with 9 bases between them. In germline, CDR1 is MNHNS, CDR2 SASEGT. The CDR3 consists of 14 residues. CDR3 nucleotides: TGTGCCAGCAGTGAAGCGGGGCAGGGCTATGGCTACACCTTC. Translation: CASSEAGQGYGYTF.

The chain combines TRBV28 with TRBJ1-5; no definite D call. The CDR3 sequence is 12 residues long. Trimming took off 3 bases at V and 6 bases at J, with 6 bases between the two ends. Germline V gene sequence: CDR1 MDHEN, CDR2 SYDVKM. CDR3 sequence reads: CASSLRAQPQHF. The CDR3 DNA reads TGTGCCAGCAGTTTGAGGGCTCAGCCCCAGCATTTT.

The chain is built from TRBV5-1 and TRBJ2-7, with TRBD2 matching over 10 bases. The CDR3 spans 19 residues. V shed 4 bases and J 3 bases; nucleotides not matched to a gene: 19. From germline, CDR1 is SGHRS and CDR2 YFSETQ. Here the CDR3 reads CASSIQGNSGGPVGYEQYF. Here the CDR3 DNA reads TGCGCCAGCAGCATACAGGGAAATAGCGGGGGGCCCGTGGGCTACGAGCAGTACTTC.

The chain combines TRBV27 with TRBJ1-5, with D tentatively TRBD1 (6 bases). Germline assignment: CDR1 MNHEY and CDR2 SMNVEV (reference sequence). V lost 6 bases, J lost 0 bases, and 18 bases lay in between. The length of the CDR3 is 17 residues. The DNA for the CDR3 is TGTGCCAGCAGCCAAACCCGGACAGATGATAGCAATCAGCCCCAGCATTTT. Protein: CASSQTRTDDSNQPQHF.

The chain employs TRBV10-3 and TRBJ2-7; 8 positions agree with TRBD1. The CDR3 spans 15 residues. Germline values: CDR1 ENHRY, CDR2 SYGVKD. V dropped 3 bases and J dropped 5; count of bases not matched to a gene: 9. The CDR3 protein is CAISDLRTGFDEQYF. CDR3 coding DNA: TGTGCCATCAGTGACCTCCGGACAGGGTTCGACGAGCAGTACTTC.

V is TRBV5-1 and J is TRBJ2-5; tentatively, D is TRBD1 (5 bases). CDR3 length equals 17 residues. Trimming left V 5 bases short and J 4 bases short, with 24 bases between. CDR1 is SGHRS, CDR2 YFSETQ, per germline. This CDR3 reads CASRQRLQGLQVETQYF. The CDR3 DNA reads as TGCGCCAGCAGACAGAGGCTCCAGGGTCTTCAGGTAGAGACCCAGTACTTC.

The chain recombines TRBV4-3 with TRBJ2-1; 12 nucleotides line up with TRBD2. V trimming: 1 base; J trimming: 10 bases; junction bases outside the gene matches: 5. Germline CDR1 LGHNA, CDR2 YSLEER. There are 15 residues in the CDR3. The DNA of the CDR3 is TGCGCCAGCAGCCAAGCTAGCGGGGGGGCCAGCGAGCAGTTCTTC. Its protein is CASSQASGGASEQFF.

This chain links TRBV4-3 with TRBJ1-2; TRBD1 might be the D (5 bases). The CDR3 is made up of 15 amino acids. V was trimmed by 1 base and J by 2 bases, leaving 11 bases between them. The germline V gene encodes CDR1 LGHNA and CDR2 YSLEER. For the CDR3, the DNA is TGCGCCAGCAGCCAAGGATGGGGCACCAACTATGGCTACACCTTC. It is translated as CASSQGWGTNYGYTF.

This rearrangement joins TRBV7-9 to TRBJ1-5, with D tentatively TRBD1 (6 bases). Trimming stripped 4 bases from V and 7 bases from J, with 20 bases between. Germline CDR1 and CDR2: SEHNR and FQNEAQ (reference sequence). This CDR3 comprises 16 residues. In nucleotides, the CDR3 is TGTGCCAGCAGCTCCCGGGGGGGCCCTGGGCAACAGCCCCAGCATTTT. Amino acids: CASSSRGGPGQQPQHF. The full variable domain, its missing parts supplied by reference TRBV7-9 and TRBJ1-5, is DTGVSQNPRHKITKRGQNVTFRCDPISEHNRLYWYRQTLGQGPEFLTYFQNEAQLEKSRLLSDRFSAERPKGSFSTLEIQRTEQGDSAMYLCASSSRGGPGQQPQHFGDGTRLSIL.

The V gene is TRBV5-1, the J gene TRBJ2-3; D is uncertain. The CDR3 totals 15 residues. Germline CDR1 SGHRS, CDR2 YFSETQ. Deletions cut 4 bases from V and 1 base from J, with 13 bases between. CDR3 residues: CASSTDLRGTDTQYF. The CDR3 region has the DNA TGCGCCAGCAGCACCGACTTGCGTGGCACAGATACGCAGTATTTT.

The V call is TRBV4-2, the J call TRBJ2-4, with D possibly being TRBD2 (5 bases). The CDR3 is 18 amino acids. V lost 1 base to trimming and J lost 3 bases, with 19 bases between them. Germline-derived CDR1 and CDR2 are LGHNA and YNFKEQ. The DNA of the CDR3 is TGTGCCAGCAGCCAAGGGAACGATGCAGCGGCGATCAAAAACATTCAGTACTTC. Translation gives CASSQGNDAAAIKNIQYF.